The clone carrying this T cell receptor (beta chain) was recorded a few times. The table came from immunoSEQ multiplex PCR; TCRdb's copy has only in-frame clones and leaves some out. The sample has about 270,000 clones; 83% are singletons. The sample belongs to a study of blood T cell repertoires in COVID-19. Background on the study: Samples came from the United States, Italy and Spain, spanning acute and convalescent COVID-19.

Trimming cost V 1 base and J 10 bases; bases outside gene matches: 7. Germline-derived CDR1 and CDR2 are MGHRA and YSYEKL. This CDR3 has 15 amino acids. This rearrangement joins TRBV4-1 to TRBJ1-6; 7 bases match TRBD1. Sequenced input: peripheral blood. The source is a woman between 50 and 59 years old who had recovered from COVID-19. The CDR3 region is CASSQVDREFSPLHF. The CDR3 nucleotides are TGCGCCAGCAGCCAAGTCGACAGGGAGTTCTCACCCCTCCACTTT.